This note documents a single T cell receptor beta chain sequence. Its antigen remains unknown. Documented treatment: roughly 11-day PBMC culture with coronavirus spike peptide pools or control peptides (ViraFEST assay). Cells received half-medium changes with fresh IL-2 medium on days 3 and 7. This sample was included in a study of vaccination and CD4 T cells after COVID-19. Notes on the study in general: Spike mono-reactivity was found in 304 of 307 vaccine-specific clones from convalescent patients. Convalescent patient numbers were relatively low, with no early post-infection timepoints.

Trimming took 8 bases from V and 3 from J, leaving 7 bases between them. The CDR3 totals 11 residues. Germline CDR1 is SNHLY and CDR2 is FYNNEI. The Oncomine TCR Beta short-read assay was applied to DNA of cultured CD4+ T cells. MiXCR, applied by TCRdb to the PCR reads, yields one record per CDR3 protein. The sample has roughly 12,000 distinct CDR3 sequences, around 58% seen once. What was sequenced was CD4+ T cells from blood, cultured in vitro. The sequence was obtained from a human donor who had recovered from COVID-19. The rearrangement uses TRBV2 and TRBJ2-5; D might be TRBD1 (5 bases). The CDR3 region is CASLGEETQYF. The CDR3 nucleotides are TGTGCCAGCTTAGGGGAAGAGACCCAGTACTTC.